One sample yielded the 15 T cell receptor beta chains listed below, sequenced in a study of T cells in Graves' hyperthyroidism and ophthalmopathy (dated by TCRdb to the late 2010s). To prepare the library, multiplex PCR was applied. TCRdb lists the instrument as Illumina HiSeq 2000. TCR beta CDR3 regions were amplified from RNA transcripts. For the first round of RT-PCR on the TCR CDR3, the HTBI primer set was used together with the Qiagen OneStep RT-PCR kit. The public reads were reanalyzed by TCRdb: fastp trimming at Q25, MiXCR alignment, in-frame beta chains only. When rows share a CDR3 protein, they turn into one entry using the most common DNA and genes. Across this sample there are a few hundred thousand distinct CDR3 sequences, with approximately 19% seen only once. The ten most abundant clones make up under 45% of the sample. The sample taken for sequencing was blood. The receptors originated from a man over 45 with Graves' ophthalmopathy.

This clonotype came up many times. V usage is TRBV5-1 and J usage is TRBJ2-7, with D perhaps matching TRBD1 (5 bases). Per germline, CDR1 SGHRS and CDR2 YFSETQ. CDR3 length equals 12 residues. Trimming removed 4 bases at V and 3 bases at J, with 8 bases between. The CDR3 region has the DNA TGCGCCAGCAGCGTGGACAACTACGAGCAGTACTTC. Encoded protein: CASSVDNYEQYF.

The chain couples TRBV7-6 to TRBJ2-3; D possibly matches TRBD1 or TRBD2 (5 bases each). The V end lost 6 bases, the J end lost 4 bases, and 14 bases lay between the germline ends. This CDR3 is 14 amino acids long. Germline loops: CDR1 SGHVS, CDR2 FNYEAQ. CDR3 amino acids: CASRWDQAADTQYF. The CDR3 region has the DNA TGTGCCAGCAGATGGGACCAGGCTGCAGATACGCAGTATTTT.

The chain couples TRBV9 to TRBJ2-1; 9 bases map to TRBD1. The ends lost 0 bases at V and 4 bases at J; junction bases unmatched: 2. Germline lookup yields CDR1 SGDLS and CDR2 YYNGEE. The CDR3 totals 15 residues. DNA for the CDR3: TGTGCCAGCAGCGTAGGGACAGGGGTTTACAATGAGCAGTTCTTC. It translates to CASSVGTGVYNEQFF.

The chain links TRBV5-1 to TRBJ2-2, with a tentative D call TRBD2 (6 bases). Trimming left V 0 bases short and J 9 bases short, with 12 bases between. Germline CDR1 SGHRS, CDR2 YFSETQ. The length of the CDR3 is 14 residues. CDR3 loop: CASSLAVGRRELFF. In DNA, the CDR3 is TGCGCCAGCAGCTTGGCTGTAGGGAGGAGGGAGCTGTTTTTT.

This clonotype was observed at least ten times. CDR3 coding DNA: TGCAGTGCTCCGGATACGGAGCCAGATACGCAGTATTTT. This translates into CSAPDTEPDTQYF. The rearrangement joins TRBV20-1 to TRBJ2-3; D gene unclear. This CDR3 is 13 amino acids long. Germline V lookup: CDR1 DFQATT, CDR2 SNEGSKA (reference sequence). The germline V and J ends were trimmed by 5 bases and 4 bases, with 13 bases remaining between them.

CDR3 region: CSVVGRQSSYEQYF. The CDR3 DNA reads as TGCAGCGTTGTAGGGCGACAGTCCTCCTACGAGCAGTACTTC. This chain joins TRBV29-1 and TRBJ2-7; a weak D match, TRBD1 (5 bases). V was trimmed by 4 bases and J by 0 bases, leaving 13 bases between them. The CDR3 extends over 14 amino acids. The germline V gene has CDR1 SQVTM and CDR2 ANQGSEA.

This clonotype was seen a few times. The chain links TRBV6-2 or TRBV6-3 to TRBJ1-2; D unclear. The CDR3 covers 14 residues. Germline CDR1 and CDR2: MNHEY and SVGEGT. Between the trimmed V and J ends, which lost 2 bases and 0 bases, there was a span of 7 bases. The CDR3 nucleotides are TGTGCCAGCAGTTACGGAAAAGCTAACTATGGCTACACCTTC. Translation: CASSYGKANYGYTF.

This clonotype was counted between two and nine times. Here the CDR3 DNA reads TGTGCCAGTAGTATAGGGAGGGGGCCGGGCAATCAGCCCCAGCATTTT. Its protein is CASSIGRGPGNQPQHF. The V and J genes are TRBV19 and TRBJ1-5, with 7 bases identical to TRBD1. V shed 1 base and J 2 bases; nucleotides not matched to a gene: 5. Germline CDR1 and CDR2: LNHDA and SQIVND (reference sequence). The CDR3 loop spans 16 amino acids.

This chain uses TRBV2 with TRBJ2-7, with 9 bases lining up with TRBD2. Germline CDR1 and CDR2: SNHLY and FYNNEI. CDR3 size: 14 residues. With 7 bases clipped from V and 3 bases from J, the junction kept 7 bases outside the gene matches. CDR3 residues: CASNQREVNYEQYF. CDR3 nucleotide sequence: TGTGCCAGCAACCAGCGGGAGGTAAACTACGAGCAGTACTTC.

This clonotype has just a few counts. The V and J genes are TRBV9 and TRBJ2-7; the D gene could be TRBD1 or TRBD2 (6 bases each). Trimming pared 0 bases from V and 6 bases from J, leaving 16 bases between. CDR3 length: 15 residues. The germline V gene has CDR1 SGDLS and CDR2 YYNGEE. The CDR3: CASSVAPGGGSEQYF. CDR3 nucleotides: TGTGCCAGCAGCGTAGCGCCTGGAGGGGGGTCCGAGCAGTACTTC.

The chain carries TRBV12-3 or TRBV12-4 and TRBJ1-2; D is unresolved. The CDR3 is 13 amino acids. V was clipped by 3 bases and J by 4 bases, with 9 bases between them. CDR3 sequence: CASSFPSSYGYTF. In nucleotides, the CDR3 is TGTGCCAGCAGTTTCCCTTCCAGCTATGGCTACACCTTC.

This clonotype was seen only a few times. The V gene is TRBV5-6, the J gene TRBJ2-3; no firm D call. Trimming cost V 4 bases and J 3 bases, with 15 bases left between them. Germline values: CDR1 SGHDT, CDR2 YYEEEE. The CDR3 totals 15 residues. CDR3 bases: TGTGCCAGCAGCCAGAATTTCCTAGATACAGATACGCAGTATTTT. Translating it yields CASSQNFLDTDTQYF.

The V and J genes are TRBV10-3 and TRBJ2-7, with 9 nucleotides matching TRBD1. CDR1 is ENHRY, CDR2 SYGVKD, per germline. This CDR3 comprises 14 residues. The V and J ends lost 10 bases and 2 bases, in that order; junction bases with no gene match: 9. The CDR3 here is CATSGDRATYEQYF. Here the CDR3 DNA reads TGTGCCACGTCTGGGGACAGGGCAACCTACGAGCAGTACTTC.

The J gene is TRBJ2-7, the V gene TRBV2, with 9 bases that match TRBD1. Trimming at V came to 3 bases and at J to 5 bases, leaving 11 bases not matched to a gene. The germline CDR1 and CDR2 sequences are SNHLY and FYNNEI. This CDR3 comprises 16 residues. The CDR3 is CASSEPAGTGNHEQYF. The CDR3 DNA reads TGTGCCAGCAGTGAGCCAGCGGGGACAGGGAACCACGAGCAGTACTTC.

Many counts were recorded for this clonotype. J is TRBJ2-7 and V is TRBV30, with D possibly TRBD2 on 5 matching bases. V was trimmed by 8 bases and J by 3 bases, leaving 20 bases between them. This CDR3 is built from 14 residues. Germline values: CDR1 GTSNPN, CDR2 SVGIG (reference sequence). In nucleotides, the CDR3 is TGTGCCCTTAGCGTAGGACCTGGACGCTACGAGCAGTACTTC. Translated, it gives CALSVGPGRYEQYF.